This T cell receptor beta chain came from a study of cytomegalovirus exposure and HLA in healthy donors. Germline V gives CDR1 SGHVS, CDR2 FNYEAQ. V dropped 4 bases and J dropped 5; count of bases not matched to a gene: 8. The length of the CDR3 is 17 residues. Study-level points and caveats: There were some public TCRs occurring in many donors, but most TCR sequences were rare.

This clone occurred once. Its antigen is unidentified. This table comes from immunoSEQ multiplex PCR, and its TCRdb copy is limited to in-frame clones, with some not included. The sample has 150,000 to 200,000 clones; about 83% are singletons. This sequence joins TRBV7-6 and TRBJ2-1; 13 bases line up with TRBD2. Specimen: PBMCs. The TCR sequence derives from a woman younger than 30 in good health and CMV-seronegative. CDR3 residues: CASSSTLLAGGDNEQFF. CDR3 coding DNA: TGTGCCAGCAGCTCGACACTACTAGCGGGAGGGGACAATGAGCAGTTCTTC.